The source of this T cell receptor beta chain is a study of T cell responses to AZD1222 COVID-19 vaccine (dated by TCRdb to the early 2020s). Regarding the complete study: AZD1222 recipients with second doses at about 4 weeks or about 12 weeks were pooled, because spike-specific TCR depth and breadth did not differ between schedules. A total of 230 to 250 trial participants underwent TCR sequencing, of whom approximately 210 received two doses of AZD1222 and around 26 received two doses of the MenACWY control vaccine. Trial participants were enrolled into age subgroups of 18-55, 56-69 and 70-plus years, which contained 148, 28 and 57 TCR-sequenced participants, respectively.

The study at large found these results: Conclusions about previously exposed vaccinees were limited because only six AZD1222 recipients were SARS-CoV-2 seropositive at baseline. The 56-69-year group was small, and its depth increase did not reach significance, likely because of low power. Because no samples from the day 14 peak response were available, repertoires could be characterized only after the peak T cell response. Participants were mostly white British, with more females than males. The authors suggested clonal diversity may have been underestimated. CD4 TCRs associated with the vaccine covered the entire spike protein, and the dominant responses were in regions 160-218 and 743-854. A significant rise in spike-specific TCR breadth and depth was observed after two AZD1222 doses relative to day 0 and relative to MenACWY recipients. Reportedly, close to half of the unique spike-specific TCRs recognized epitopes lying outside the regions that are mutated in the B.1.351 and B.1.1.7 variants.

The CDR3 regions of human TCRbeta chains were analyzed by immunosequencing. Concerning the study's data processing: TCRs in the repertoires were matched against a reference library of SARS-CoV-2-specific TCRs that had been generated with the MIRA antigen-specificity platform. Breadth meant the fraction of unique TCRs that were SARS-CoV-2-associated, whereas depth meant the fraction of total T cells that were SARS-CoV-2-associated. Using the MIRA data, each spike-specific TCR was assigned both to the spike region to which the TCR was reactive and to a CD4 or CD8 class. Log10-transformed breadth and depth values were compared by one-way ANOVA with Sidak's multiple comparisons tests. Imported from immuneACCESS, the table was reduced by TCRdb to in-frame sequences with V and J called. These copies leave out some clones; in studies compared against another copy, an unresolved V gene accounts for under half, and the cause of the remainder is not known. V and J calls plus clone size are reproduced from that table; the DNA served to infer D and trimming. The sample table records 150,000 to 200,000 clones; around 93% of these occur just once. The ten largest clones add up to approximately 9.6% of the sample.

After removal of 4 bases from V and 2 bases from J, the junction retains 7 bases not matched to a gene. CDR1 is given as SNHLY and CDR2 as FYNNEI, both from the germline V gene. Reading from cysteine to phenylalanine, the CDR3 counts 16 amino acids. The entry retains the CDR3 DNA only, 48 bases that are in frame from base 1. The label giving this sample's time point can be read as: baseline before first vaccination. Vaccinee samples were obtained from the UK trials COV001 and COV002, which included a single-blind randomized controlled phase 2/3 trial of AZD1222 (ChAdOx1 nCoV-19) in healthy adults. For TCRbeta chain sequencing, PBMC samples from trial participants were taken at day 0 and at day 28 after the second dose. Notes on this clone: The specificity of this receptor is unknown. No much larger clone exists at a distance of one base, and base qualities are not known.

The material sequenced was peripheral blood, taken on day 0 of AZD1222 vaccination. Recombination connected TRBV2 to TRBJ2-3; 9 bases in between match TRBD2. This receptor was obtained from an adult in good health. The CDR3 is CASSVTLAGFTDTQYF. The bases are TGTGCCAGCAGTGTGACGCTAGCGGGGTTCACAGATACGCAGTATTTT.